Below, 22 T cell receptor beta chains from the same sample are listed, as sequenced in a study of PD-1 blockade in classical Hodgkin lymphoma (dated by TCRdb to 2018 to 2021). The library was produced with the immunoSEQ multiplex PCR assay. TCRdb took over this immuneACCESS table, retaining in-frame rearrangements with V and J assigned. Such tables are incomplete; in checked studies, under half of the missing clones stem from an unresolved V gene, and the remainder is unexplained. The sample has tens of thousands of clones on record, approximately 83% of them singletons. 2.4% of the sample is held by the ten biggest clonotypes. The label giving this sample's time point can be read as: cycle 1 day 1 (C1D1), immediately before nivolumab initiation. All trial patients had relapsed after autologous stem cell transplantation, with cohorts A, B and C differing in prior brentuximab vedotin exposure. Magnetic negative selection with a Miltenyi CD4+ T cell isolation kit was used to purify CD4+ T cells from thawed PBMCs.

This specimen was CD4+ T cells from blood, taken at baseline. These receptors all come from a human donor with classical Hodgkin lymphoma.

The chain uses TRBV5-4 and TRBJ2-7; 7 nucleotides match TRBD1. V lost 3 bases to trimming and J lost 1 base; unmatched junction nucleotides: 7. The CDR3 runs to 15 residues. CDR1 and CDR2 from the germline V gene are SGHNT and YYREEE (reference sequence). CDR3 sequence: CASSWQGTESYEQYF. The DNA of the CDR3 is TGTGCCAGCAGCTGGCAGGGGACAGAGTCCTACGAGCAGTACTTC.

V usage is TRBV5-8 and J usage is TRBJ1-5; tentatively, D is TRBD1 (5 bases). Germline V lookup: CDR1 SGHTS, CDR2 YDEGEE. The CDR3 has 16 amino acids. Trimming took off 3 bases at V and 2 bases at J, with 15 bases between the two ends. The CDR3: CASSSGDLLGNQPQHF. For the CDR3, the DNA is TGTGCCAGCAGCTCGGGGGACTTACTGGGCAATCAGCCCCAGCATTTT.

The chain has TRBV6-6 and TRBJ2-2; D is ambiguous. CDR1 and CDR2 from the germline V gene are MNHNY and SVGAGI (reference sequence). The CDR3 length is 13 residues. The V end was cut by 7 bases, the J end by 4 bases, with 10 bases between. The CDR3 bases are TGTGCCAGCACCGAGAGTAGCACCGGGGAGCTGTTTTTT. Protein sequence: CASTESSTGELFF.

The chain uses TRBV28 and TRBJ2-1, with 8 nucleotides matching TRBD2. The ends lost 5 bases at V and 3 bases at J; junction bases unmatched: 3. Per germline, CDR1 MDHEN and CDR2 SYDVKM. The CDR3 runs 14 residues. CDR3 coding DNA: TGTGCCAGCAGTCGAAGCGGGAGCTACAATGAGCAGTTCTTC. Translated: CASSRSGSYNEQFF. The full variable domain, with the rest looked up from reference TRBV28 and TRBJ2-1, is DVKVTQSSRYLVKRTGEKVFLECVQDMDHENMFWYRQDPGLGLRLIYFSYDVKMKEKGDIPEGYSVSREKKERFSLILESASTNQTSMYLCASSRSGSYNEQFFGPGTRLTVL.

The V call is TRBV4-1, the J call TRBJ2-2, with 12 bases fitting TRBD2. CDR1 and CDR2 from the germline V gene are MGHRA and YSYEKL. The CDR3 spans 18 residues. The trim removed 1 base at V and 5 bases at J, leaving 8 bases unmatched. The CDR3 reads CASSQASLAGGRTGELFF. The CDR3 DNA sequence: TGCGCCAGCAGCCAAGCTTCACTAGCGGGGGGAAGGACCGGGGAGCTGTTTTTT.

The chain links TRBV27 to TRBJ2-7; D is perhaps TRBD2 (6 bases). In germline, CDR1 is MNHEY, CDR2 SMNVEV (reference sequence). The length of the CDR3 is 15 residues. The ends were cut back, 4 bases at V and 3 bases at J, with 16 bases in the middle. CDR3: CASSSQGGNNYEQYF. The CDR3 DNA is TGTGCCAGCAGTTCCCAGGGCGGGAACAACTACGAGCAGTACTTC.

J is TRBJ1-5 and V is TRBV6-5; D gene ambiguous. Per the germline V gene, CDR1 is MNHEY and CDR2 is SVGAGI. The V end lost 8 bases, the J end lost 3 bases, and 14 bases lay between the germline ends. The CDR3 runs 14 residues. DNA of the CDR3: TGTGCCAGCCATCAAGCGGGAATCAATCAGCCCCAGCATTTT. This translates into CASHQAGINQPQHF.

The CDR3 loop reads CASSPTPRHSTDTQYF. The CDR3 bases are TGTGCCAGCAGCCCAACCCCTAGACATAGCACAGATACGCAGTATTTT. The chain employs TRBV7-2 and TRBJ2-3, with D unclear. Trimming removed 5 bases at V and 0 bases at J, with 15 bases between. CDR3 length: 16 amino acids. The germline V gene encodes CDR1 SGHTA and CDR2 FQGNSA.

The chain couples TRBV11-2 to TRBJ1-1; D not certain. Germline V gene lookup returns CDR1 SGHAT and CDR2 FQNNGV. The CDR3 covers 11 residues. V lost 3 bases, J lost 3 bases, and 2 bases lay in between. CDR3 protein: CASSFDTEAFF. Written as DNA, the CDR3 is TGTGCCAGCAGCTTTGACACTGAAGCTTTCTTT.

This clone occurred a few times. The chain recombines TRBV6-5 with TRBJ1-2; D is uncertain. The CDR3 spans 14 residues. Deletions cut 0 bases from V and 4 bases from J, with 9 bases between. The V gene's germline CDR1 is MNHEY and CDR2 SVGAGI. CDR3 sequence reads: CASSYSTDSYGYTF. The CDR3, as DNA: TGTGCCAGCAGTTACTCTACAGATTCCTATGGCTACACCTTC.

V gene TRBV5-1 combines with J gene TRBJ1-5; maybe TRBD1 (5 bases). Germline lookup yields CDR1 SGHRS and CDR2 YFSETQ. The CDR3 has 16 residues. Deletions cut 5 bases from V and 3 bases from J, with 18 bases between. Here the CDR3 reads CASSYSGTSDNQPQHF. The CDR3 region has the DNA TGCGCCAGCAGTTATTCCGGGACGTCCGACAATCAGCCCCAGCATTTT.

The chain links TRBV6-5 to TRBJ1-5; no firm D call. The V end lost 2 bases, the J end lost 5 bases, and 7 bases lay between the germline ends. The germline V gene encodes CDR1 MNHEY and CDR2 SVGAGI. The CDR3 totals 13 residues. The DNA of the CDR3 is TGTGCCAGCAGTTACACAAAATATCAGCCCCAGCATTTT. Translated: CASSYTKYQPQHF.

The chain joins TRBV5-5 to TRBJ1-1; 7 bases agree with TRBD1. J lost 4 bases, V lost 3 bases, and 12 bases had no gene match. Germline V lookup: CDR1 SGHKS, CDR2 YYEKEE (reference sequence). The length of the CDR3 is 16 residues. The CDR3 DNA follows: TGTGCCAGCAGCTCGCCGCGGACAGGACGGGTCACTGAAGCTTTCTTT. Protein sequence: CASSSPRTGRVTEAFF.

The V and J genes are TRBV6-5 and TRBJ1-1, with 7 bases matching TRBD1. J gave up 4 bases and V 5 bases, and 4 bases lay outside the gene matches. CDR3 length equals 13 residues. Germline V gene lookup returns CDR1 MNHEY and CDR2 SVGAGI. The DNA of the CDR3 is TGTGCCAGCAGTACAGGGGCCGGCACTGAAGCTTTCTTT. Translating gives CASSTGAGTEAFF.

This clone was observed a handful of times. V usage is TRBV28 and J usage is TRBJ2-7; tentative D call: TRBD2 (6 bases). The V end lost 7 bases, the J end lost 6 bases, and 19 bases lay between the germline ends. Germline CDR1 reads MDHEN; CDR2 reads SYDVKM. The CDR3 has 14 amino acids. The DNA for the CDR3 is TGTGCCAGCACTCTAACCGGGAGAGGGAGCGAGCAGTACTTC. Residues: CASTLTGRGSEQYF.

Written as DNA, the CDR3 is TGCAGCGTTGAAAGAGGACGGGGAAACACAGATACGCAGTATTTT. It yields the protein CSVERGRGNTDTQYF. The chain uses TRBV29-1 and TRBJ2-3, with D possibly TRBD2 on 5 matching bases. The CDR3 length is 15 residues. V was pared by 2 bases and J by 2 bases, with 14 bases between. From germline, CDR1 is SQVTM and CDR2 ANQGSEA.

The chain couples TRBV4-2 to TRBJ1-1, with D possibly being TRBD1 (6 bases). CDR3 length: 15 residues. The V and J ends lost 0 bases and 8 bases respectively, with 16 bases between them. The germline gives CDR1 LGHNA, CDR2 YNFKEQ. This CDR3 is CASSQDSYRGREAFF. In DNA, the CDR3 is TGTGCCAGCAGCCAAGATAGTTACCGGGGGCGCGAAGCTTTCTTT.

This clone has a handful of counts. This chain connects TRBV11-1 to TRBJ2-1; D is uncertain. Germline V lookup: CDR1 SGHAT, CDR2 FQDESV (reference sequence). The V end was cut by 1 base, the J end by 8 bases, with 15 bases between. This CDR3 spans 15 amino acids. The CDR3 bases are TGTGCCAGCAGCTTAGGTGGCTTACGCCGGGATGAGCAGTTCTTC. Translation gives CASSLGGLRRDEQFF.

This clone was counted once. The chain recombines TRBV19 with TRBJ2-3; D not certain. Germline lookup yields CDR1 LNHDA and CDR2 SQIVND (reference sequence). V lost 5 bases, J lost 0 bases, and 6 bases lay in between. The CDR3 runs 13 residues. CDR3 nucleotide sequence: TGTGCCAGTAGTGCTGAGAGCACAGATACGCAGTATTTT. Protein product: CASSAESTDTQYF.

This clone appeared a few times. The CDR3 loop reads CASSQIQGVNEKLFF. DNA for the CDR3: TGTGCCAGCAGCCAAATACAGGGAGTTAATGAAAAACTGTTTTTT. The chain links TRBV14 to TRBJ1-4; the D gene is possibly TRBD1 (6 bases). The V and J ends lost 2 bases and 4 bases respectively, with 11 bases between them. Germline V gene lookup returns CDR1 SGHDN and CDR2 FVKESK. The CDR3 extends over 15 amino acids.

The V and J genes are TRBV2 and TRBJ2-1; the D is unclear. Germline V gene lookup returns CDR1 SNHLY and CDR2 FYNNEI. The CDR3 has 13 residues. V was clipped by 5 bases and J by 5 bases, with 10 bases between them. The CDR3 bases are TGTGCCAGCAGTACAGACTGGGACAATGAGCAGTTCTTC. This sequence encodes CASSTDWDNEQFF. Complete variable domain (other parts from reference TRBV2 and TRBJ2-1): EPEVTQTPSHQVTQMGQEVILRCVPISNHLYFYWYRQILGQKVEFLVSFYNNEISEKSEIFDDQFSVERPDGSNFTLKIRSTKLEDSAMYFCASSTDWDNEQFFGPGTRLTVL.

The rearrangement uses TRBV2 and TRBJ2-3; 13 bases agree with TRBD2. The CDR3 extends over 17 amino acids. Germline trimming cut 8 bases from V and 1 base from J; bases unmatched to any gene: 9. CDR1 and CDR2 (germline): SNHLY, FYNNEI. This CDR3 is CASRAGLAGSGTDTQYF. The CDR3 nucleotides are TGTGCCAGCCGAGCGGGACTAGCGGGGTCAGGCACAGATACGCAGTATTTT. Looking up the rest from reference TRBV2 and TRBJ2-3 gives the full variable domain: EPEVTQTPSHQVTQMGQEVILRCVPISNHLYFYWYRQILGQKVEFLVSFYNNEISEKSEIFDDQFSVERPDGSNFTLKIRSTKLEDSAMYFCASRAGLAGSGTDTQYFGPGTRLTVL.